The present T cell receptor (beta chain) was sequenced within a study of CD8 T cells in ankylosing spondylitis. By quantitative 5'-RACE with molecular barcodes, the TCR beta libraries were made. TCRdb itself ran the 5' RACE reads through MiXCR, one entry per CDR3 protein. There are almost 400,000 distinct CDR3 sequences in the sample; around 22% occur only once, and about 16% lies in the top ten. The germline V gene has CDR1 LGHNA and CDR2 YNFKEQ. There are 18 residues in the CDR3. V was pared by 2 bases and J by 2 bases, with 7 bases of the junction left unmatched. As for this clonotype: Antigen unknown.

Study-level points and caveats: Significant enrichment of disease-linked clones was reported in matched ankylosing spondylitis synovial fluid. Characteristic of ankylosing spondylitis blood, it appeared, was a TCR beta motif comprising roughly eight highly homologous variants.

The sequenced sample consisted of blood, either unsorted or a sorted T cell fraction (not recorded which). The origin of this receptor is a male donor with ankylosing spondylitis. This rearrangement joins TRBV4-2 to TRBJ2-1, with 12 bases lining up with TRBD2. In DNA, the CDR3 is TGTGCCAGCAGCCAATCATCGCGGACTAGCGGGACCTACAATGAGCAGTTCTTC. Its protein product is CASSQSSRTSGTYNEQFF.